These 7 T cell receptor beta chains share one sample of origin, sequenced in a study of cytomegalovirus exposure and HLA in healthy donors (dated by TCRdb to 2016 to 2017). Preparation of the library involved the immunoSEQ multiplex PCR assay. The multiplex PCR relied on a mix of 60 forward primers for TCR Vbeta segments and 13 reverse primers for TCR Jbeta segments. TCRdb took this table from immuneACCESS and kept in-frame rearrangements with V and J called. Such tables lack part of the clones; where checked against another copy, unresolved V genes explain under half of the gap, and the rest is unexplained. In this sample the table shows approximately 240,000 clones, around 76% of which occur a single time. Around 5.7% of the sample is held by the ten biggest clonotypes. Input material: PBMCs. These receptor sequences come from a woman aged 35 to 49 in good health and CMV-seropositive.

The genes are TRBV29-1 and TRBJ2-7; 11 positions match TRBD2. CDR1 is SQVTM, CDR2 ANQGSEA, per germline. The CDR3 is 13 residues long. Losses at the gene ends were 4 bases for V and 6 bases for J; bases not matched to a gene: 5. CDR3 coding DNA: TGCAGCGTTGGTAGCGGGAGGGAACTCGAGCAGTACTTC. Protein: CSVGSGRELEQYF.

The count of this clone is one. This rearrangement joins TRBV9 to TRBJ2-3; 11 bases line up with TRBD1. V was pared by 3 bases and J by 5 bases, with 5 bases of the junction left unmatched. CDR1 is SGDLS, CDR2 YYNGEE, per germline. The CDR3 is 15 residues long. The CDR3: CASSAFGTGGDTQYF. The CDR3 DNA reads TGTGCCAGCAGCGCCTTTGGGACAGGGGGAGATACGCAGTATTTT.

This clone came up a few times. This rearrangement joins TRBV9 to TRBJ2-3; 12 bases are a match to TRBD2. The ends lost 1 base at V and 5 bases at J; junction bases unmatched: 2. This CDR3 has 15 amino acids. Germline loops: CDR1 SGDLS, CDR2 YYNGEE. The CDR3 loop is CASSVTSGRLDTQYF. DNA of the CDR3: TGTGCCAGCAGCGTAACTAGCGGGAGGTTAGATACGCAGTATTTT.

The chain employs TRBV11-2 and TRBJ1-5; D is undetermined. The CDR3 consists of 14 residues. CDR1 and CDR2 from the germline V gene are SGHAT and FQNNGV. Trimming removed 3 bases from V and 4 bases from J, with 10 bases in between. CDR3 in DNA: TGTGCCAGCAGCTTCGGAGGGTTAAATCAGCCCCAGCATTTT. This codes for CASSFGGLNQPQHF.

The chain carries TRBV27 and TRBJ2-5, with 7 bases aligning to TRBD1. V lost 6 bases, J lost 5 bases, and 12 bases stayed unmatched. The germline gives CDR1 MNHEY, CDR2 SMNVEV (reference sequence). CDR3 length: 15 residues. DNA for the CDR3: TGTGCCAGCAGCCTTCGACAGGGACCTTCGGAGACCCAGTACTTC. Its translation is CASSLRQGPSETQYF.

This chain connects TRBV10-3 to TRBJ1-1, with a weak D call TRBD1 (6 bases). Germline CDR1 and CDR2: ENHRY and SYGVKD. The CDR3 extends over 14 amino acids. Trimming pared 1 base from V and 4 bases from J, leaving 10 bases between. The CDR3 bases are TGTGCCATCAGTGAGTGGCAGGGGAGCACTGAAGCTTTCTTT. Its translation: CAISEWQGSTEAFF.

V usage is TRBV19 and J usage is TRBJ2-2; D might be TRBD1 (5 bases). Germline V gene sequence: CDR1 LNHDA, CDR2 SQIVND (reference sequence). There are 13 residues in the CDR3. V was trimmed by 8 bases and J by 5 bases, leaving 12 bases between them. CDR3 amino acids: CASRTPGTGELFF. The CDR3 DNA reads TGTGCCAGTCGGACCCCAGGGACCGGGGAGCTGTTTTTT.